This T cell receptor (beta chain) was identified during a study of blood T cell repertoires in COVID-19. On the study more broadly: The origin of the acute and convalescent COVID-19 samples was the United States, Italy and Spain. Nucleic acid was either cDNA or gDNA, and it came from T cells, B-cell-depleted T cells, or PBMCs.

Methods used by the authors: Reference gene primers were amplified, and this amplification served to estimate nucleated cell counts. Sequenced by immunoSEQ multiplex PCR; TCRdb stores in-frame clones only, minus some. V, J and clone size were drawn from that table, and D and trimming were deduced from the DNA. The sample carries under 130,000 clones, over 75% recorded once. Germline CDR1 is SGHRS and CDR2 is YFSETQ. The CDR3 runs to 16 residues. V gave up 0 bases and J gave up 10 bases, with 19 bases separating them. The V gene is TRBV5-1, the J gene TRBJ1-4; possible D gene TRBD1, 5 bases. The clonotype comes from a human donor in a cohort sampled during active or convalescent COVID-19. The sample was peripheral blood. The CDR3, as DNA: TGCGCCAGCAGCTTGGGTGCAGGCGCCGCAAGGGGAAAACTGTTTTTT. This gives the protein CASSLGAGAARGKLFF.